This TCR beta chain is from a study of OX40 agonist ivuxolimab in advanced cancers. V was pared by 5 bases and J by 5 bases, with 20 bases between. Germline CDR1 and CDR2: SQVTM and ANQGSEA. This CDR3 has 15 amino acids. TCRdb's table, derived via immunoSEQ multiplex PCR, lists solely in-frame clones and lacks some. The sample shows around 69,000 clones, over 75% of them seen only once. Sequences were derived from CD4+ or CD8+ T cells sorted from blood, sampled in a trial of the OX40 agonist ivuxolimab. This chain uses TRBV29-1 with TRBJ2-3, with D perhaps matching TRBD1 or TRBD2 (5 bases each). This TCR derives from an adult with an advanced solid tumor such as melanoma, head and neck, liver or kidney cancer. CDR3 protein: CSVRGASREGDTQYF. CDR3 nucleotides: TGCAGCGTTCGAGGGGCGAGCAGGGAAGGAGATACGCAGTATTTT.